The 17 T cell receptor beta chains given below trace back to one sample, sequenced in a study of cytomegalovirus exposure and HLA in healthy donors (dated by TCRdb to the late 2010s). Library construction relied on the immunoSEQ multiplex PCR assay. TCRdb took this table from immuneACCESS and kept in-frame rearrangements with V and J called. Such tables lack part of the clones; where checked against another copy, unresolved V genes explain under half of the gap, and the rest is unexplained. The sample contains 150,000 to 170,000 clones, approximately 86% of them found a single time. The ten largest make up under 25% of the sample. The sample was PBMCs. These receptors were obtained from a man between 18 and 35 years old in good health and CMV-seropositive.

The chain is built from TRBV2 and TRBJ2-7; D remains unclear. Germline loops: CDR1 SNHLY, CDR2 FYNNEI. The CDR3 sequence is 12 residues long. CDR3 residues: CECNYHSYEQYF. For the CDR3, the DNA is TGTGAGTGTAACTACCACTCCTACGAGCAGTACTTC.

V usage is TRBV7-3 and J usage is TRBJ1-2, with TRBD1 matching over 7 bases. CDR1 SGHTA and CDR2 FQGTGA come from the germline V gene. Trimming removed 1 base from V and 7 bases from J; junction bases left unmatched: 12. The CDR3 runs to 16 residues. The CDR3: CASSLSHGPQGGGYTF. CDR3 bases: TGTGCCAGCAGCTTAAGTCACGGACCTCAGGGGGGTGGCTACACCTTC. Full variable domain (rest looked up from reference TRBV7-3 and TRBJ1-2): GAGVSQTPSNKVTEKGKYVELRCDPISGHTALYWYRQSLGQGPEFLIYFQGTGAADDSGLPNDRFFAVRPEGSVSTLKIQRTERGDSAVYLCASSLSHGPQGGGYTFGSGTRLTVV.

V is TRBV7-9 and J is TRBJ1-5; D gene unclear. Germline CDR1 is SEHNR and CDR2 is FQNEAQ (reference sequence). V gave up 5 bases and J gave up 9 bases, with 11 bases separating them. CDR3 size: 12 residues. The CDR3 DNA is TGTGCCAGCAGCCCCGGGAAGGTGCCCCAGCATTTT. It encodes CASSPGKVPQHF.

V and J are TRBV5-4 and TRBJ1-1; maybe TRBD1 (5 bases). CDR3 length: 16 amino acids. Trimming took off 4 bases at V and 1 base at J, with 17 bases between the two ends. Germline loops: CDR1 SGHNT, CDR2 YYREEE (reference sequence). For the CDR3, the DNA is TGTGCCAGCAGCCTGGGATCGGGGAGGGGGAACACTGAAGCTTTCTTT. Translated: CASSLGSGRGNTEAFF.

This chain joins TRBV7-2 and TRBJ2-7; D is possibly TRBD1 (6 bases). The CDR3 extends over 14 amino acids. In germline, CDR1 is SGHTA, CDR2 FQGNSA. The V gene lost 3 bases and the J gene lost 2 bases, with 11 bases spanning the gap. CDR3 protein: CASSLWTDPYEQYF. DNA for the CDR3: TGTGCCAGCAGCTTGTGGACAGACCCCTACGAGCAGTACTTC.

The chain links TRBV15 to TRBJ2-3; 8 bases fit TRBD2. The CDR3 spans 13 residues. Germline CDR1 reads LNHNV; CDR2 reads YYDKDF (reference sequence). V lost 8 bases and J lost 1; bases outside the gene matches: 2. CDR3 region: CATAGGRTDTQYF. The CDR3 DNA sequence: TGTGCCACCGCGGGGGGCCGCACAGATACGCAGTATTTT.

The chain employs TRBV6-5 and TRBJ2-1, with TRBD2 identical over 7 bases. The trim removed 6 bases at V and 5 bases at J, leaving 10 bases unmatched. The CDR3 has 15 amino acids. CDR1 is MNHEY, CDR2 SVGAGI, per germline. Here the CDR3 reads CASSSGRQANNEQFF. The CDR3 bases are TGTGCCAGCAGCTCCGGGAGGCAGGCTAACAATGAGCAGTTCTTC.

The rearrangement links TRBV30 to TRBJ1-1; 7 nucleotides match TRBD1. The CDR3 contains 13 residues. Germline V gene lookup returns CDR1 GTSNPN and CDR2 SVGIG (reference sequence). After removal of 2 bases from V and 8 bases from J, the junction contained 8 bases not matched to a gene. The DNA of the CDR3 is TGTGCCTGGAGTTCCGGGACAGCTTCAGAAGCTTTCTTT. Translating it yields CAWSSGTASEAFF.

CDR3 loop: CASSFGQGAADTQYF. CDR3 in DNA: TGTGCCAGCAGCTTTGGGCAGGGGGCAGCAGATACGCAGTATTTT. This rearrangement joins TRBV7-9 to TRBJ2-3; 8 positions agree with TRBD1. Germline CDR1 reads SEHNR; CDR2 reads FQNEAQ (reference sequence). This CDR3 spans 15 amino acids. The trim removed 3 bases at V and 4 bases at J, leaving 6 bases unmatched. Combining the CDR3 with reference TRBV7-9 and TRBJ2-3 gives the whole variable domain DTGVSQNPRHKITKRGQNVTFRCDPISEHNRLYWYRQTLGQGPEFLTYFQNEAQLEKSRLLSDRFSAERPKGSFSTLEIQRTEQGDSAMYLCASSFGQGAADTQYFGPGTRLTVL.

This rearrangement joins TRBV19 to TRBJ1-5; D might be TRBD1 (5 bases). Germline V gene lookup returns CDR1 LNHDA and CDR2 SQIVND (reference sequence). V was cut by 4 bases and J by 2 bases, with 15 bases left in between. There are 16 residues in the CDR3. In nucleotides, the CDR3 is TGTGCCAGTAGTAAAACGGGGGGAAGAGGCAATCAGCCCCAGCATTTT. Its protein is CASSKTGGRGNQPQHF.

The gene calls are TRBV6-6 and TRBJ1-3; TRBD1 is a possible D gene (6 bases). In germline, CDR1 is MNHNY, CDR2 SVGAGI (reference sequence). This CDR3 has 16 residues. The V gene lost 2 bases and the J gene lost 4 bases, with 15 bases spanning the gap. The CDR3 loop reads CASSYVRGARGNTIYF. The CDR3 DNA reads TGTGCCAGCAGTTACGTGCGGGGGGCAAGGGGAAACACCATATATTTT.

The chain is built from TRBV11-3 and TRBJ1-1; perhaps TRBD1 as D (5 bases). The CDR3 is 13 residues long. The germline V gene has CDR1 SGHNT and CDR2 YENEEA. The V end lost 5 bases, the J end lost 0 bases, and 7 bases lay between the germline ends. The CDR3 DNA reads TGTGCCAGCAGCCGACAGATGAACACTGAAGCTTTCTTT. Protein sequence: CASSRQMNTEAFF. Filled out from reference TRBV11-3 and TRBJ1-1, the complete variable domain reads EAGVVQSPRYKIIEKKQPVAFWCNPISGHNTLYWYLQNLGQGPELLIRYENEEAVDDSQLPKDRFSAERLKGVDSTLKIQPAELGDSAVYLCASSRQMNTEAFFGQGTRLTVV.

The chain carries TRBV29-1 and TRBJ2-7, with D tentatively TRBD1 (6 bases). The CDR3 is 15 amino acids. Trimming left V 8 bases short and J 0 bases short, with 20 bases between. The V gene's germline CDR1 is SQVTM and CDR2 ANQGSEA. Here the CDR3 reads CSMTQQGPSSYEQYF. The CDR3 DNA is TGCAGCATGACGCAACAGGGTCCCAGCTCCTACGAGCAGTACTTC.

The chain uses TRBV6-6 and TRBJ2-7; no definite D call. This CDR3 has 14 residues. CDR1 is MNHNY and CDR2 is SVGAGI in the germline V gene (reference sequence). V was clipped by 0 bases and J by 1 base, with 7 bases between them. The CDR3 DNA is TGTGCCAGCAGTTACTCGGCGGTTTCCTACGAGCAGTACTTC. Amino acid sequence: CASSYSAVSYEQYF.

This clone was recorded only once. A read error may be the cause here, since a much bigger clone is one base away. This chain links TRBV7-9 with TRBJ2-1; 7 nucleotides match TRBD1. This CDR3 spans 15 amino acids. The germline gives CDR1 SEHNR, CDR2 FQNEAQ (reference sequence). V was pared by 2 bases and J by 2 bases, with 3 bases of the junction left unmatched. This chain's CDR3 is CASSLTQGAYNEQFF. CDR3 sequence (DNA): TGTGCCAGCAGCTTAACCCAGGGGGCCTACAATGAGCAGTTCTTC.

The chain is built from TRBV4-1 and TRBJ2-5; weak D call: TRBD2 (6 bases). Trimming cost V 1 base and J 5 bases, with 14 bases left between them. CDR1 is MGHRA, CDR2 YSYEKL, per germline. The CDR3 totals 15 residues. For the CDR3, the DNA is TGCGCCAGCAGCCAAGTTTGGGAAGGGAGGGAGACCCAGTACTTC. It is translated as CASSQVWEGRETQYF.

CDR3 amino acids: CASSQGSGSGPWSSYNEQFF. The CDR3 bases are TGCGCCAGCAGCCAAGGTTCCGGTAGCGGGCCCTGGAGCTCCTACAATGAGCAGTTCTTC. The chain employs TRBV4-3 and TRBJ2-1; 7 nucleotides line up with TRBD2. With V trimmed by 1 base and J by 0 bases, 15 bases remained unmatched. Germline CDR1 LGHNA, CDR2 YSLEER. The CDR3 has 20 amino acids.